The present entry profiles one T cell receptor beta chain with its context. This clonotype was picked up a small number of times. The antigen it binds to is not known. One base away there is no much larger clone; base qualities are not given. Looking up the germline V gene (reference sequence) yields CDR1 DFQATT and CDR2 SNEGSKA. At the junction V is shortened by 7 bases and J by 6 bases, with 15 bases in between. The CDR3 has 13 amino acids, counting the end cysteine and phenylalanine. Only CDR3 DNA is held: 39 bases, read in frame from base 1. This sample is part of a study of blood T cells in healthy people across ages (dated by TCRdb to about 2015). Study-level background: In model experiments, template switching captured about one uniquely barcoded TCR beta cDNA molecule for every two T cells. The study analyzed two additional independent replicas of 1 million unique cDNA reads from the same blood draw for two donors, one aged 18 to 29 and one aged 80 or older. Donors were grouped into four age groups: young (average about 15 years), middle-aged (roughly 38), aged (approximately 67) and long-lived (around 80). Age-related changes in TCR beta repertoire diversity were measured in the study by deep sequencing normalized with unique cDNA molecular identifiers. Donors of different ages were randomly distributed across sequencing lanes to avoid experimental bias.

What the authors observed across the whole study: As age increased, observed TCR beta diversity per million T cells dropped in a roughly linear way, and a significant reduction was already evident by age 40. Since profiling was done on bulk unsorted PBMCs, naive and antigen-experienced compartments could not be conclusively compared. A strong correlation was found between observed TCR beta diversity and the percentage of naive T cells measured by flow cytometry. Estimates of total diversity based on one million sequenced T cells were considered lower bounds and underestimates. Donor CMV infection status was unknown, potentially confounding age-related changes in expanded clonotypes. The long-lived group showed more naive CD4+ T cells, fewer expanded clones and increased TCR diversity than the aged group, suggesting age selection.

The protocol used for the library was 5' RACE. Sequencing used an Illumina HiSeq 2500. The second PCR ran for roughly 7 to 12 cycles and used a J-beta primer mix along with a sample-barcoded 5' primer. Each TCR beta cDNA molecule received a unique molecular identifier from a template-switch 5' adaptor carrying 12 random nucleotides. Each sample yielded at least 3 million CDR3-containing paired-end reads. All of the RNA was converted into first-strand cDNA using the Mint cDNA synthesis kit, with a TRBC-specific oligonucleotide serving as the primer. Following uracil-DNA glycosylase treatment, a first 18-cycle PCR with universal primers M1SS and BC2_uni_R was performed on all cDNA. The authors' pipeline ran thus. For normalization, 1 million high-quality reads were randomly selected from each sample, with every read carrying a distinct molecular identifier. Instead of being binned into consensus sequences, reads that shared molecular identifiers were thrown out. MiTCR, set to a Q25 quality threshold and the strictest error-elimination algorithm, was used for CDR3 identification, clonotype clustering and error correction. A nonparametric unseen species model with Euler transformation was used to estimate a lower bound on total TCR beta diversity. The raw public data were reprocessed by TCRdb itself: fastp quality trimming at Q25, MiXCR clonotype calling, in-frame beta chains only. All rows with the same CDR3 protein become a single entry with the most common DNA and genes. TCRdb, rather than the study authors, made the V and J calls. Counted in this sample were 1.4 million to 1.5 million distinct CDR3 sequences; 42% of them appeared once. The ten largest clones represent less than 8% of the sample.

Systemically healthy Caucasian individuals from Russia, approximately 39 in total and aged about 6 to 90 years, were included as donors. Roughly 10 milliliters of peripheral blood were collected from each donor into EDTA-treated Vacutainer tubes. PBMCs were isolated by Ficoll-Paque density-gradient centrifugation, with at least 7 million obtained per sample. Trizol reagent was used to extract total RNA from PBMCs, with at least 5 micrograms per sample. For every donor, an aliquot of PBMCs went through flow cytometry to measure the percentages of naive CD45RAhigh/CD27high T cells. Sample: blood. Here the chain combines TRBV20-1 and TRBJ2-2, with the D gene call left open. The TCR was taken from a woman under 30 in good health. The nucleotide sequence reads TGCAGTGTGATGCGCGGTAGGGCCGGGGAGCTGTTTTTT. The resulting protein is CSVMRGRAGELFF.